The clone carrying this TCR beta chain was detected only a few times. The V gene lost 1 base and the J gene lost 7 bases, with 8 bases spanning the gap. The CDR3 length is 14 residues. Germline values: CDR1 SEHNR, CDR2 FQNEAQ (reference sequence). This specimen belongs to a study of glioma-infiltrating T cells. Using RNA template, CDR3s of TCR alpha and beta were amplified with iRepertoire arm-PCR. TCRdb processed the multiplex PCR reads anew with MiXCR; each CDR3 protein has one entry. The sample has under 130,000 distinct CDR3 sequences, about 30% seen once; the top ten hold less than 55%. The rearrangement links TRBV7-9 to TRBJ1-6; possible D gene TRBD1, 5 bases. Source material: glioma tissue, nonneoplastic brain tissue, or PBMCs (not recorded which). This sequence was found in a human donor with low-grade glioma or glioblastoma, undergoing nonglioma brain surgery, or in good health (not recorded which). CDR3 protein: CASSLGTINSPLHF. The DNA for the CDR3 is TGTGCCAGCAGCTTAGGGACAATCAATTCACCCCTCCACTTT.